The entry below describes one T cell receptor (beta chain). Its antigen is unknown. Generated by immunoSEQ multiplex PCR, the TCRdb table keeps only in-frame clones and is missing some. The sample records 86,000 or so clones, just over 90% being singletons. This CDR3 has 16 amino acids. V lost 1 base, J lost 2 bases, and 5 bases stayed unmatched. CDR1 is SGDLS and CDR2 is YYNGEE in the germline V gene. The sample originates from a study of T cell responses to AZD1222 COVID-19 vaccine. Findings of the study overall: There were repertoire samples only from the period after the peak T cell response. Females made up more of the donors, who were largely white British, and clonal diversity may have come out too low. Following two doses of AZD1222, Spike-specific TCR breadth and depth rose. As reported, nearly half of all spike-specific TCRs target variant regions that are unmutated.

The material was peripheral blood, obtained on day 0 of MenACWY control vaccination. The source is an adult in good health. The chain couples TRBV9 to TRBJ2-5; 10 positions match TRBD2. The CDR3 sequence: CASSVLGTSAQETQYF. CDR3 coding DNA: TGTGCCAGCAGCGTACTTGGGACTAGCGCGCAAGAGACCCAGTACTTC.